One TCR beta chain is described in this entry. V lost 2 bases, J lost 9 bases, and 5 bases lay in between. The CDR3 totals 11 residues. CDR1 is WNHNN, CDR2 SYGVQD, per germline (reference sequence). The sample is drawn from a study of control samples from healthy donors and cancer patients. Clones were sequenced by immunoSEQ multiplex PCR, and TCRdb holds only the in-frame ones, with some missing. The sample holds 80,000 to 85,000 clones, about 88% seen once. This sequence was found in a woman in her forties or fifties in good health. The chain couples TRBV10-1 to TRBJ2-1; D gene unclear. Source material: blood. CDR3 nucleotide sequence: TGCGCCAGCAGTGAGGGGTTTGAGCAGTTCTTC. Translating it yields CASSEGFEQFF.